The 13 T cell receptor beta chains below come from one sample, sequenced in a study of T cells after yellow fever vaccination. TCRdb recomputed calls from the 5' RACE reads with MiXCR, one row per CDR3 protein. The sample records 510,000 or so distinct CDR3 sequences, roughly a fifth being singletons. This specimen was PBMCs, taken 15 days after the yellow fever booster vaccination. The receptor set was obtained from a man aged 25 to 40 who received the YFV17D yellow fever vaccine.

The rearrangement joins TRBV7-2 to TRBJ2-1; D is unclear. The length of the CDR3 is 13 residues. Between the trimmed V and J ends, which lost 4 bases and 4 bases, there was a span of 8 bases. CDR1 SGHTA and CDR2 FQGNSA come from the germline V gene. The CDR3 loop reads CASSSSRYNEQFF. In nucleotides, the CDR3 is TGTGCCAGCAGCTCCTCTCGATACAATGAGCAGTTCTTC.

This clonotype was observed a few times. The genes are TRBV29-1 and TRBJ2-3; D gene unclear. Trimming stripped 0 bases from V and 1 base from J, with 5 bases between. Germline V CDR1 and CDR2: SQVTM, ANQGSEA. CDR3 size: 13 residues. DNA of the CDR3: TGCAGCGTTGAAGAACGTCGCACAGATACGCAGTATTTT. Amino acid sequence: CSVEERRTDTQYF.

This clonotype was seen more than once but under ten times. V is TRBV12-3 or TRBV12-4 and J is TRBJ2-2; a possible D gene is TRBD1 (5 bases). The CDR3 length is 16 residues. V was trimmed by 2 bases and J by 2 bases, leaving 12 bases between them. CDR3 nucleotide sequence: TGTGCCAGCAGTTTAAGGCAGGGTGTTAACACCGGGGAGCTGTTTTTT. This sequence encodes CASSLRQGVNTGELFF.

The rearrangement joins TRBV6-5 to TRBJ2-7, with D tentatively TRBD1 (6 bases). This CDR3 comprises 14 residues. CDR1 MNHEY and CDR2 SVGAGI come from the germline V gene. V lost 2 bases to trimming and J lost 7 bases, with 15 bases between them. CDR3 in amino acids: CASSYRSGTGEQYF. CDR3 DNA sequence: TGTGCCAGCAGTTACCGATCCGGAACAGGGGAGCAGTACTTC.

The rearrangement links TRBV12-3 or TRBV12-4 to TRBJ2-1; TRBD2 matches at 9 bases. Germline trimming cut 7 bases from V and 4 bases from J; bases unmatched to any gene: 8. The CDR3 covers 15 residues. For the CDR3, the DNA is TGTGCCAGCATCTTGACTAGCGGAGGATACAATGAGCAGTTCTTC. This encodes CASILTSGGYNEQFF.

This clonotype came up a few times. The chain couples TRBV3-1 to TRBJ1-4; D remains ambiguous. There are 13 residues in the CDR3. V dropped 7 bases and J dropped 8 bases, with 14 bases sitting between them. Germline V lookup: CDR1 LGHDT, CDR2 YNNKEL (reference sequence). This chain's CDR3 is CASTVGLGEKLFF. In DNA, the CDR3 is TGTGCCAGCACCGTTGGTTTGGGAGAAAAACTGTTTTTT.

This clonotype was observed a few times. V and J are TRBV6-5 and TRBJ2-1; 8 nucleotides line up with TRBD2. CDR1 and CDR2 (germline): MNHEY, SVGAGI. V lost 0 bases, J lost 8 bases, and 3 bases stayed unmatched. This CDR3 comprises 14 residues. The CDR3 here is CASSYSMRGDEQFF. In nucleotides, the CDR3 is TGTGCCAGCAGTTACTCGATGCGGGGGGATGAGCAGTTCTTC.

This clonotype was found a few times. The CDR3 region is CAWKVRTGNQPQHF. CDR3 coding DNA: TGTGCCTGGAAGGTGAGGACAGGCAATCAGCCCCAGCATTTT. The chain links TRBV30 to TRBJ1-5, with D perhaps matching TRBD1 (6 bases). The V end lost 4 bases, the J end lost 2 bases, and 12 bases lay between the germline ends. The CDR3 spans 14 residues. Germline CDR1 and CDR2: GTSNPN and SVGIG (reference sequence).

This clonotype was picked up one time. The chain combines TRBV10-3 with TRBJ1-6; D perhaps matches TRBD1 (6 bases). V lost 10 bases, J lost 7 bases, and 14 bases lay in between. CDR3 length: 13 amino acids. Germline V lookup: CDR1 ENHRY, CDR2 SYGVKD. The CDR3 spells CATSSQGNSPLHF. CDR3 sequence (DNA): TGTGCCACCTCATCTCAGGGGAATTCACCCCTCCACTTT.

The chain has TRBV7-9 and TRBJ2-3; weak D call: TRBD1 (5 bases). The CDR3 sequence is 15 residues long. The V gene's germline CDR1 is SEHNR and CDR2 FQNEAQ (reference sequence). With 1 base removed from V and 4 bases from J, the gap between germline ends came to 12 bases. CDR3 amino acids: CASSLGGKMADTQYF. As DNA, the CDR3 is TGTGCCAGCAGCTTAGGGGGCAAGATGGCAGATACGCAGTATTTT. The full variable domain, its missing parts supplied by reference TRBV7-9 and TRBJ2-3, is DTGVSQNPRHKITKRGQNVTFRCDPISEHNRLYWYRQTLGQGPEFLTYFQNEAQLEKSRLLSDRFSAERPKGSFSTLEIQRTEQGDSAMYLCASSLGGKMADTQYFGPGTRLTVL.

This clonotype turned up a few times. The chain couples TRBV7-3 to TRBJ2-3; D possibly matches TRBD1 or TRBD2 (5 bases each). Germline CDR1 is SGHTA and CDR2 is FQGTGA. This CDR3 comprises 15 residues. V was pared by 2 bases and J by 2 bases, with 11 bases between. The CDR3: CASSLGGVDTDTQYF. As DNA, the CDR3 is TGTGCCAGCAGCTTAGGGGGAGTAGACACAGATACGCAGTATTTT.

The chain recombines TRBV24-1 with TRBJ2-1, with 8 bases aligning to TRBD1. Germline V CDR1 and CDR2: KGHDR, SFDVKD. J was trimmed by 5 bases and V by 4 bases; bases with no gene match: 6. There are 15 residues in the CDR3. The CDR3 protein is CATSDSGQANNEQFF. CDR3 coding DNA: TGTGCCACCAGTGACTCGGGACAGGCCAACAATGAGCAGTTCTTC.

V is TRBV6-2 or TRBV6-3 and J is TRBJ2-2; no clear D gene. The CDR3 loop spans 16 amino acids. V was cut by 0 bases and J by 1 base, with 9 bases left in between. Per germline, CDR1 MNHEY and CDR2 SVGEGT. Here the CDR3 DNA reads TGTGCCAGCAGTTACTCGGGCTCTATGAACACCGGGGAGCTGTTTTTT. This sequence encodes CASSYSGSMNTGELFF.